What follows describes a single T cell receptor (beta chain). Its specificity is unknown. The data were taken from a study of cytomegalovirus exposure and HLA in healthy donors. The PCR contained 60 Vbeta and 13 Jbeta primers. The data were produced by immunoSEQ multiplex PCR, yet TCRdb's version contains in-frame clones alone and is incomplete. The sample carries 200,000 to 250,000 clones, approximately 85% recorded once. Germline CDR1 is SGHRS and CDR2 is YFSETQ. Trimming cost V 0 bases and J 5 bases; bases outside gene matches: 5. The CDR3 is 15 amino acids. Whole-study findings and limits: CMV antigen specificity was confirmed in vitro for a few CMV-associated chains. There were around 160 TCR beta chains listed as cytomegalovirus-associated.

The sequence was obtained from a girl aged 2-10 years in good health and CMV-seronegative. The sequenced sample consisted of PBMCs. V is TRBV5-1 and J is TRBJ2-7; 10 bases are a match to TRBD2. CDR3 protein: CASSLGSSGRHEQYF. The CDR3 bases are TGCGCCAGCAGCTTGGGGTCTAGCGGGAGACACGAGCAGTACTTC.